This TCR beta chain appears in the sequencing data of a study of shared clonotypes between healthy human individuals. Only in-frame clones appear in the TCRdb table, and some are missing; sequencing was by immunoSEQ multiplex PCR. This sample carries 2,500,000 or so clones, roughly 93% of them seen once, and the ten largest clones take 0.35% to 0.45%. Germline V gene sequence: CDR1 SNHLY, CDR2 FYNNEI. With V trimmed by 6 bases and J by 7 bases, 6 bases remained unmatched. The CDR3 loop spans 13 amino acids. Subsets obtained from CD4+ cells comprised CD45RA+ naive and CD45RA-negative memory cells. This chain links TRBV2 with TRBJ1-5, with 7 bases fitting TRBD1. Source material: naive CD4+ T cells from PBMCs. Subset defined: CD45RA+ positively selected. The receptor was isolated from a man between 18 and 35 years old in good health. Some clones in this sample may be carry-over from other donors' samples. The CDR3 region is CASSRGAQQPQHF. Written as DNA, the CDR3 is TGTGCCAGCAGCAGGGGGGCACAACAGCCCCAGCATTTT.